The source of this T cell receptor (beta chain) is a study of T cell changes during pregnancy in multiple sclerosis. The table came from immunoSEQ multiplex PCR; TCRdb's copy has only in-frame clones and leaves some out. The sample gives more than 95,000 clones, almost 95% of which show up once; around 0.84% is in the top ten. The ends were cut back, 4 bases at V and 4 bases at J, with 14 bases in the middle. The CDR3 contains 14 residues. The germline CDR1 and CDR2 sequences are SGHRS and YFSETQ. The gene calls are TRBV5-1 and TRBJ1-2; the D gene is possibly TRBD1 (6 bases). The sequence was collected from a female donor with multiple sclerosis, enrolled in a pregnancy study. The sequences come from peripheral blood, collected after pregnancy. CDR3 DNA sequence: TGCGCCAGCAGCCCGGAGGGGGGGCCCTATGGCTACACCTTC. Residues: CASSPEGGPYGYTF. Full variable domain (remainder filled in from reference TRBV5-1 and TRBJ1-2): KAGVTQTPRYLIKTRGQQVTLSCSPISGHRSVSWYQQTPGQGLQFLFEYFSETQRNKGNFPGRFSGRQFSNSRSEMNVSTLELGDSALYLCASSPEGGPYGYTFGSGTRLTVV.